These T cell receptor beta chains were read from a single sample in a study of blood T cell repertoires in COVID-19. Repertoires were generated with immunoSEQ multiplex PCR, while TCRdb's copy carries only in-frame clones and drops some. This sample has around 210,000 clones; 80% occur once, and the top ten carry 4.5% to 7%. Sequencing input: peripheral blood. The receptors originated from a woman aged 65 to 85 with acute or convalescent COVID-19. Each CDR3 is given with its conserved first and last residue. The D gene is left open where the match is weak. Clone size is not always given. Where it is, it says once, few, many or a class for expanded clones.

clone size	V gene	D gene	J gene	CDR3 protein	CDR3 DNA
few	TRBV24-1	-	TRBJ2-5	CATSDLSETQYF	TGTGCCACCAGTGATCTCTCAGAGACCCAGTACTTC
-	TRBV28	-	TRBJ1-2	CASRQGSSRGYTF	TGTGCCAGCAGACAGGGTAGTTCTCGCGGCTACACCTTC
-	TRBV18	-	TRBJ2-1	CASSPGQLDEQFF	TGTGCCAGCTCACCAGGGCAGCTTGATGAGCAGTTCTTC
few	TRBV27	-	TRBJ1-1	CASRYRFGDTEAFF	TGTGCCAGCAGATATCGGTTCGGGGACACTGAAGCTTTCTTT
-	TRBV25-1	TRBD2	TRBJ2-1	CASSSGRAFEQFF	TGTGCCAGCAGTAGCGGGAGGGCCTTTGAGCAGTTCTTC
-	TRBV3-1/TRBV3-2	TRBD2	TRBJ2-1	CASSQFPSGSRDEQFF	TGTGCCAGCAGCCAATTTCCTAGCGGGAGTAGGGATGAGCAGTTCTTC
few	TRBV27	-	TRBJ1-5	CASSLQGPYSNQPQHF	TGTGCCAGCAGTTTACAGGGGCCATATAGCAATCAGCCCCAGCATTTT
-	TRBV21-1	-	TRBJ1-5	CASSKGDRDDSNQPQHF	TGTGCCAGCAGCAAAGGTGACAGGGACGATAGCAATCAGCCCCAGCATTTT
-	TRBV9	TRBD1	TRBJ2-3	CASSPRTGADTQYF	TGTGCCAGCAGCCCTCGGACAGGGGCAGATACGCAGTATTTT
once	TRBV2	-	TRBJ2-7	CASMVTRAAVYEQYF	TGTGCCAGCATGGTCACGCGGGCAGCCGTTTACGAGCAGTACTTC
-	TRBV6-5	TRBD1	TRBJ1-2	CASLWTGGEDGYTF	TGTGCCAGCCTTTGGACAGGAGGGGAAGATGGCTACACCTTC
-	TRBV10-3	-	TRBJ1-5	CAISEGTDQPQHF	TGTGCCATCAGTGAGGGAACAGATCAGCCCCAGCATTTT
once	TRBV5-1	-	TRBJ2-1	CASSLVPLVRENEQFF	TGCGCCAGCAGCTTGGTCCCGTTGGTTAGGGAGAATGAGCAGTTCTTC
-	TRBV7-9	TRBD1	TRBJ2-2	CASSPPGQANTGELFF	TGTGCCAGCAGCCCACCGGGACAGGCAAACACCGGGGAGCTGTTTTTT
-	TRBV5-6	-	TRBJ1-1	CASSSQDPWNTEAFF	TGTGCCAGCAGCTCGCAGGATCCCTGGAACACTGAAGCTTTCTTT
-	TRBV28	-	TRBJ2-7	CASRRDAGMAYEQYF	TGTGCCAGCAGGCGCGATGCGGGGATGGCCTACGAGCAGTACTTC
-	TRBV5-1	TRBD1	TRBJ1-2	CASSPIDYRGRSNYGYTF	TGCGCCAGCAGCCCGATCGACTACAGGGGGCGCAGTAACTATGGCTACACCTTC
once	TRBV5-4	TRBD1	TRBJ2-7	CASSSGQGYEQYF	TGTGCCAGCAGCTCCGGACAGGGCTACGAGCAGTACTTC
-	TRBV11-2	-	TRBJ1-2	CASSLGESYGYTF	TGTGCCAGCAGCTTAGGAGAGAGCTATGGCTACACCTTC
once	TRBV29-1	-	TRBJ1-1	CSVRGQGGTEAFF	TGCAGCGTTAGAGGGCAGGGAGGAACTGAAGCTTTCTTT
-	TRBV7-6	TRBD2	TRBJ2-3	CASSLSSGSSTDTQYF	TGTGCCAGCAGCTTATCTAGCGGGAGTAGCACAGATACGCAGTATTTT
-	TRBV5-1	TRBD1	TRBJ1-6	CATRRDTGAGNSPLHF	TGCGCCACCAGGCGGGATACAGGGGCTGGGAATTCACCCCTCCACTTT